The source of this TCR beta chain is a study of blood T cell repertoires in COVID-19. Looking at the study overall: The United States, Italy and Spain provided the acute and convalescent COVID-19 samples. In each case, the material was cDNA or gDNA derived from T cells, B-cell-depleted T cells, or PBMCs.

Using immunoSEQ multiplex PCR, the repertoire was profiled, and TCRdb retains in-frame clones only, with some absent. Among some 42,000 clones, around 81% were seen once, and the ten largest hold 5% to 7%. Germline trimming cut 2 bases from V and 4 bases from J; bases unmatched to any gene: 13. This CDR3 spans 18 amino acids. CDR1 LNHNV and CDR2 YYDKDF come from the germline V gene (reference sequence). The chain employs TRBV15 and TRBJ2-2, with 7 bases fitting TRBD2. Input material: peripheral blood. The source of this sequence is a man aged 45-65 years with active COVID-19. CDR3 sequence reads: CATSRPPFGGFSTGELFF. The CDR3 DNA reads TGTGCCACCAGCAGACCACCCTTCGGGGGGTTTAGCACCGGGGAGCTGTTTTTT.